The entry below describes one TCR beta chain. What it binds is unknown. TCRdb reanalysed the 5' RACE reads using MiXCR and keeps one entry per CDR3 protein. Of 210,000 or so distinct CDR3 sequences listed, roughly 15% are singletons. The record originates from a study of identical twins. CDR1 LNHNV and CDR2 YYDKDF come from the germline V gene (reference sequence). This CDR3 has 13 residues. V gave up 9 bases and J gave up 2 bases; unmatched junction bases: 7. Study conclusions and caveats: Zero-insertion analyses might be partly confounded by invariant T cells like MAIT and iNKT. Beta out-of-frame sequences showed weaker excess sharing between twins.

The sample was also reused in another study, on T cells expressing NK-cell markers. As that report states: Seven sequenced donors out of eight were HCMV-seropositive, one seronegative.

This clonotype originated in a woman aged 18-29 years in good health. This rearrangement joins TRBV15 to TRBJ2-7; TRBD2 matches at 7 bases. Sequencing was carried out using CD8+ T cells sorted from blood. The CDR3 nucleotides are TGTGCCACGGGGGAGGGGTCCGCCTACGAGCAGTACTTC. Its translation: CATGEGSAYEQYF.